Following are 29 T cell receptor beta chains from one sample sequenced in a study of T cells in women clearing cervical HPV infection. Sequencing used immunoSEQ multiplex PCR; TCRdb keeps in-frame clones, though not all of them. This table holds some 46,000 clones. The source material was blood buffy coat. The receptors were gathered from a woman aged 18 to 75 with a cervical HPV16 infection that either progressed to CIN3+ or cleared (not recorded which).

A note on this clone: The sequence runs out 3 residues before the end of the CDR3; the remainder is reconstructed from the germline J gene. The rearrangement uses TRBV20-1 and TRBJ1-4; D is possibly TRBD1 (6 bases). Germline loops: CDR1 DFQATT, CDR2 SNEGSKA (reference sequence). V lost 6 bases and J lost 8, with 13 bases in between. This CDR3 region has 12 residues. The DNA read from the CDR3 is TGCAGTGCGTATAAGGGGGACGAAAAA. The encoded protein is CSAYKGDEK. The whole CDR3 reads CSAYKGDEKLFF.

The CDR3 DNA, read in part, is TGTGCCAGCAGCCCCAGGACAGATTCCTACGAG. Residues: CASSPRTDSYE. The complete CDR3 protein is CASSPRTDSYEQYF. The chain is built from TRBV13 and TRBJ2-7, with TRBD1 as a possible D gene (6 bases). The read comes to an end 3 residues before the CDR3 does, leaving the germline J gene to fill in the end. The ends were cut back, 5 bases at V and 1 base at J, with 12 bases in the middle. Germline V gene data show CDR1 as PRHDT and CDR2 as FYEKMQ (reference sequence). The length of the CDR3 is 14 residues.

Remarks on this clone: The read ends 3 residues before the CDR3 terminus; that terminus is restored from the germline J gene. This chain joins TRBV19 and TRBJ2-3; TRBD1 might be the D (6 bases). The CDR3 has 14 residues. Germline V gene data show CDR1 as LNHDA and CDR2 as SQIVND (reference sequence). The CDR3 reads CASSIGLQGTPQYF. The covered CDR3 bases are TGTGCCAGTAGTATAGGTTTGCAGGGGACACCG.

On this clone: The read comes to an end 3 residues before the CDR3 does, leaving the germline J gene to fill in the end. V is TRBV2 and J is TRBJ1-2, with a possible D match to TRBD1 (5 bases). CDR1 and CDR2 from the germline V gene are SNHLY and FYNNEI. The CDR3 is 13 amino acids. CDR3 loop: CASSPGLLETYTF. The part of the CDR3 DNA that was read is TGTGCCAGCAGTCCGGGACTACTGGAGACC.

As concerns this clone: The read ends 3 residues early relative to the CDR3; the germline J gene fills the gap. The chain uses TRBV18 and TRBJ1-1; 9 bases match TRBD1. The germline gives CDR1 KGHSH, CDR2 LQKENI. The CDR3 consists of 14 residues. With 1 base clipped from V and 5 bases from J, the junction kept 2 bases outside the gene matches. CDR3 region: CASSPRTGETEAFF. CDR3 DNA, as far as it was read: TGTGCCAGCTCACCACGGACAGGGGAAACTGAA. The full variable domain, its missing parts supplied by reference TRBV18 and TRBJ1-1, is NAGVMQNPRHLVRRRGQEARLRCSPMKGHSHVYWYRQLPEEGLKFMVYLQKENIIDESGMPKERFSAEFPKEGPSILRIQQVVRGDSAAYFCASSPRTGETEAFFGQGTRLTVV.

On this clone: Read data end 3 residues before the CDR3 end; the end is taken from the germline J gene. The chain couples TRBV7-6 to TRBJ1-5; no definite D call. The V end was cut by 2 bases, the J end by 1 base, with 3 bases between. This CDR3 has 13 amino acids. Germline V gene data show CDR1 as SGHVS and CDR2 as FNYEAQ. Here the CDR3 reads CASSLQSNQPQHF. CDR3 bases read: TGTGCCAGCAGCTTACAGAGCAATCAGCCC. The full variable domain, with the rest looked up from reference TRBV7-6 and TRBJ1-5, is GAGVSQSPRYKVTKRGQDVALRCDPISGHVSLYWYRQALGQGPEFLTYFNYEAQQDKSGLPNDRFSAERPEGSISTLTIQRTEQRDSAMYRCASSLQSNQPQHFGDGTRLSIL.

Remarks on this clone: The read comes to an end 3 residues before the CDR3 does, leaving the germline J gene to fill in the end. The J gene is TRBJ1-2, the V gene TRBV5-4; TRBD1 might be the D (6 bases). Trimming left V 4 bases short and J 7 bases short, with 17 bases between. Germline lookup yields CDR1 SGHNT and CDR2 YYREEE (reference sequence). CDR3 length: 14 amino acids. Incomplete CDR3 DNA: TGTGCCAGCAGCACCCCGGAACAGGGAGGTGGC. Translated, it gives CASSTPEQGGG. The whole CDR3 sequence reads CASSTPEQGGGYTF.

Details on this clone: Coverage ceases 3 residues before the CDR3 finishes, and the germline J gene fills in the end. V is TRBV2 and J is TRBJ2-3; D is undetermined. The CDR3 loop spans 13 amino acids. From germline, CDR1 is SNHLY and CDR2 FYNNEI. The CDR3 DNA, read in part, is TGTGCCAGCACCGCTACAGCAGAAGAGACG. Translated, it gives CASTATAEET. The whole CDR3 protein reads CASTATAEETQYF.

On this clone itself: The CDR3 end falls 3 residues outside the read, so it is completed with the germline J gene. The chain employs TRBV6-2 or TRBV6-3 and TRBJ2-3; D perhaps matches TRBD2 (6 bases). CDR3 size: 13 residues. V was clipped by 7 bases and J by 4 bases, with 12 bases between them. Germline CDR1 MNHEY, CDR2 SVGEGT. The CDR3 loop reads CASTPSVADTQYF. The DNA read from the CDR3 is TGTGCCAGCACCCCTAGCGTAGCAGATACG.

Turning to this clone: The CDR3 extends 3 residues past the end of the read, so its final part is completed from the germline J gene. The J gene is TRBJ1-5, the V gene TRBV19, with TRBD1 matching 9 bases. Per the germline V gene, CDR1 is LNHDA and CDR2 is SQIVND (reference sequence). The CDR3 extends over 15 amino acids. J lost 7 bases, V lost 5 bases, and 9 bases had no gene match. The DNA read from the CDR3 is TGTGCCAGTAGTCTCGGGACAGGGTTTGGACAGCCC. This encodes CASSLGTGFGQP. The full CDR3 is CASSLGTGFGQPQHF.

In the case of this clone: The DNA ends 3 residues before the CDR3 does, and the rest of the CDR3 is filled in from the germline J gene. The rearrangement links TRBV20-1 to TRBJ2-2, with 8 positions matching TRBD1. The CDR3 covers 14 residues. The germline gives CDR1 DFQATT, CDR2 SNEGSKA (reference sequence). The V and J ends lost 5 bases and 5 bases, in that order; junction bases with no gene match: 7. The CDR3 region is CSARRTGMTGELFF. The sequenced part of the CDR3 DNA is TGCAGTGCTCGAAGGACAGGGATGACCGGGGAG.

A note on this clone: At one end, the junction sequence differs from germline, possibly due to a read error. The CDR3 goes on 3 residues after the read ends, and that part is filled in from the germline J gene. The rearrangement uses TRBV7-3 and TRBJ2-2, with TRBD2 matching 7 bases. Germline-derived CDR1 and CDR2 are SGHTA and FQGTGA. The CDR3 sequence is 13 residues long. CDR3 bases read: TGTGCCAGCAGCTTCGAGGTTGGGGGGGGG. Amino acids: CASSFEVGGG. In full, the CDR3 is CASSFEVGGGLFF.

With regard to this clone: The DNA ends 3 residues before the CDR3 does, and the rest of the CDR3 is filled in from the germline J gene. The V and J genes are TRBV2 and TRBJ2-1; a possible D gene is TRBD2 (5 bases). Germline CDR1 reads SNHLY; CDR2 reads FYNNEI. CDR3 length: 14 amino acids. The V and J ends lost 6 bases and 0 bases respectively, with 9 bases between them. The part of the CDR3 DNA that was read is TGTGCCAGCAGGGACTCGAGCTCCTACAATGAG. This encodes CASRDSSSYNE. The entire CDR3 reads CASRDSSSYNEQFF.

With respect to this clone: Read data end 3 residues before the CDR3 end; the end is taken from the germline J gene. The V gene is TRBV2, the J gene TRBJ1-2, with 7 bases fitting TRBD1. Trimming took 0 bases from V and 7 from J; bases not matched to a gene: 5. Germline lookup yields CDR1 SNHLY and CDR2 FYNNEI. The CDR3 sequence is 14 residues long. The part of the CDR3 DNA that was read is TGTGCCAGCAGTGAAGCTGGACAGGCTGGTGGC. This codes for CASSEAGQAGG. In full, the CDR3 is CASSEAGQAGGYTF.

As concerns this clone: The CDR3 extends 3 residues past the end of the read, so its final part is completed from the germline J gene. This chain links TRBV19 with TRBJ2-2, with D perhaps being TRBD1 or TRBD2 (5 bases each). Germline lookup yields CDR1 LNHDA and CDR2 SQIVND (reference sequence). The CDR3 sequence is 15 residues long. The CDR3 DNA, read in part, is TGTGCCAGTAGTATAGTCCCAGCAGGGAGTGAAAAG. This encodes CASSIVPAGSEK. The full-length CDR3 reads as CASSIVPAGSEKLFF.

Comments on this clone: The read ends 3 residues shy of where the CDR3 ends; the end is completed using the germline J gene. The chain uses TRBV20-1 and TRBJ2-1; 11 nucleotides match TRBD2. The V gene's germline CDR1 is DFQATT and CDR2 SNEGSKA (reference sequence). Trimming removed 3 bases from V and 7 bases from J; junction bases left unmatched: 5. This CDR3 contains 14 residues. CDR3 DNA, as far as it was read: TGCAGTGCTAGTAGCGGGAGGGTGGAGAATGAG. Its protein product is CSASSGRVENE. The entire CDR3 protein is CSASSGRVENEQFF.

The CDR3 region is CASKGQGPWGDTQYF. The DNA read from the CDR3 is TGTGCCAGTAAAGGACAGGGCCCCTGGGGAGATACG. This chain uses TRBV19 with TRBJ2-3, with 8 nucleotides matching TRBD1. The read halts 3 residues ahead of the CDR3 end, with the missing end drawn from the germline J gene. Germline-derived CDR1 and CDR2 are LNHDA and SQIVND (reference sequence). The length of the CDR3 is 15 residues. With V trimmed by 7 bases and J by 5 bases, 11 bases remained unmatched.

Details on this clone: The read ends 3 residues before the CDR3 terminus; that terminus is restored from the germline J gene. The chain combines TRBV30 with TRBJ2-1, with 12 bases fitting TRBD2. Trimming at V came to 3 bases and at J to 2 bases, leaving 8 bases not matched to a gene. The CDR3 has 17 amino acids. Germline V CDR1 and CDR2: GTSNPN, SVGIG (reference sequence). CDR3 region: CAWSPGPSGGAYNEQFF. Partial CDR3 DNA: TGTGCCTGGAGCCCTGGGCCTAGCGGGGGGGCCTACAATGAG.

For this clone: The read ends 3 residues before the CDR3 terminus; that terminus is restored from the germline J gene. The chain recombines TRBV19 with TRBJ1-6, with unresolved D. CDR1 and CDR2 from the germline V gene are LNHDA and SQIVND (reference sequence). The CDR3 is made up of 14 amino acids. V lost 7 bases, J lost 4 bases, and 11 bases lay in between. This CDR3 reads CASNRAAYNSPLHF. CDR3 DNA (partial): TGTGCCAGTAATAGGGCCGCATATAATTCACCC.

Points on this clone: The CDR3 is cut off 3 residues early in the read; its end comes from the germline J gene. The chain links TRBV30 to TRBJ2-1; D possibly corresponds to TRBD2 (6 bases). Germline V lookup: CDR1 GTSNPN, CDR2 SVGIG (reference sequence). V lost 2 bases, J lost 1 base, and 15 bases lay in between. The CDR3 is 16 residues long. The part of the CDR3 DNA that was read is TGTGCCTGGAGTAGCCTTGGCGGGACTTCCTACAATGAG. This encodes CAWSSLGGTSYNE. Given in full, the CDR3 is CAWSSLGGTSYNEQFF.

Concerning this clone itself: The read comes to an end 3 residues before the CDR3 does, leaving the germline J gene to fill in the end. V gene TRBV30 combines with J gene TRBJ1-1; D is possibly TRBD1 (5 bases). Trimming removed 2 bases from V and 5 bases from J, with 12 bases in between. The CDR3 has 13 residues. In germline, CDR1 is GTSNPN, CDR2 SVGIG (reference sequence). CDR3 DNA, as far as it was read: TGTGCCTGGAGTTTCATGGGGGGAACTGAA. This encodes CAWSFMGGTE. The entire CDR3 sequence reads CAWSFMGGTEAFF.

Concerning this clone: The read ends 3 residues early relative to the CDR3; the germline J gene fills the gap. The chain recombines TRBV20-1 with TRBJ2-7; TRBD1 matches at 10 bases. Germline V CDR1 and CDR2: DFQATT, SNEGSKA (reference sequence). The CDR3 sequence is 18 residues long. J was trimmed by 0 bases and V by 1 base; bases with no gene match: 12. The part of the CDR3 DNA that was read is TGCAGTGCTAGAGCAAGCGGACAGGGGGTTGAGTTCTCCTACGAG. Amino acids: CSARASGQGVEFSYE. The full CDR3 sequence reads CSARASGQGVEFSYEQYF.

CDR3 bases read: TGTGCCAGCAGCTTAGGGGACAGGGGCTTCTATGGC. Protein product: CASSLGDRGFYG. The complete CDR3 reads CASSLGDRGFYGYTF. The V and J genes are TRBV11-3 and TRBJ1-2; 10 nucleotides line up with TRBD1. From the germline J gene comes the end of the CDR3, since the read stops 3 residues before it. The V gene's germline CDR1 is SGHNT and CDR2 YENEEA. J was trimmed by 4 bases and V by 1 base; bases with no gene match: 3. The CDR3 totals 15 residues. Supplemented by reference TRBV11-3 and TRBJ1-2, the full variable domain reads EAGVVQSPRYKIIEKKQPVAFWCNPISGHNTLYWYLQNLGQGPELLIRYENEEAVDDSQLPKDRFSAERLKGVDSTLKIQPAELGDSAVYLCASSLGDRGFYGYTFGSGTRLTVV.

Concerning this clone: The read terminates 3 residues ahead of where the CDR3 ends, so the germline J gene completes it. The V and J genes are TRBV6-2 or TRBV6-3 and TRBJ2-3; 8 bases match TRBD2. Germline CDR1 MNHEY, CDR2 SVGEGT. The CDR3 runs to 14 residues. V lost 4 bases, J lost 6 bases, and 6 bases stayed unmatched. CDR3 DNA (partial): TGTGCCAGCAGTTGGACTAGCAGTCAGGATACG. It is translated as CASSWTSSQDT. Given in full, the CDR3 is CASSWTSSQDTQYF.

The CDR3 is CASWGGRGNQPQYF. The sequenced CDR3 bases are TGTGCCAGCTGGGGCGGCAGGGGCAATCAGCCG. This chain joins TRBV19 and TRBJ2-3, with a tentative D call TRBD1 (6 bases). The CDR3 end lies 3 residues beyond the end of the read and is filled in from the germline J gene. Germline V CDR1 and CDR2: LNHDA, SQIVND (reference sequence). The CDR3 runs to 14 residues.

Notes on this clone: At one end the junction does not follow the germline gene, possibly because of a read error. Read coverage stops 3 residues before the CDR3 terminus; the germline J gene supplies the remainder. The chain links TRBV11-3 to TRBJ2-2, with 7 bases aligning to TRBD1. The CDR3 extends over 13 amino acids. From germline, CDR1 is SGHNT and CDR2 YENEEA. The chain's CDR3 is CASRGQNAGELFF. The part of the CDR3 DNA that was read is TGTGCCAGCAGGGGACAGAACGCCGGGGAG.

Turning to this clone: The observed sequence ends 3 residues before the CDR3 terminus, with the missing tail filled in from the germline J gene. This chain joins TRBV19 and TRBJ1-2; a possible D gene is TRBD1 (5 bases). Germline CDR1 reads LNHDA; CDR2 reads SQIVND (reference sequence). This CDR3 has 13 amino acids. The CDR3: CASSIRAGGDYTF. The part of the CDR3 DNA that was read is TGTGCCAGTAGTATCCGTGCGGGGGGTGAC.

About this clone itself: The read ends 3 residues shy of where the CDR3 ends; the end is completed using the germline J gene. The chain has TRBV5-5 and TRBJ1-2; possible D gene TRBD1, 5 bases. Germline V CDR1 and CDR2: SGHKS, YYEKEE (reference sequence). The CDR3 sequence is 15 residues long. With 0 bases removed from V and 5 bases from J, the gap between germline ends came to 14 bases. The CDR3 sequence: CASSLAGGVGYGYTF. Incomplete CDR3 DNA: TGTGCCAGCAGCTTGGCCGGGGGGGTGGGGTATGGC.

Regarding this clone: The read finishes 3 residues shy of the CDR3 end, and the germline J gene is used to complete it. The genes are TRBV2 and TRBJ1-2; unclear D gene. V shed 3 bases and J shed 4 bases, with 6 bases lying between them. The CDR3 is made up of 12 amino acids. From germline, CDR1 is SNHLY and CDR2 FYNNEI. CDR3 protein: CASSEEGYGYTF. The CDR3 bases that were read are TGTGCCAGCAGTGAGGAGGGCTATGGC.